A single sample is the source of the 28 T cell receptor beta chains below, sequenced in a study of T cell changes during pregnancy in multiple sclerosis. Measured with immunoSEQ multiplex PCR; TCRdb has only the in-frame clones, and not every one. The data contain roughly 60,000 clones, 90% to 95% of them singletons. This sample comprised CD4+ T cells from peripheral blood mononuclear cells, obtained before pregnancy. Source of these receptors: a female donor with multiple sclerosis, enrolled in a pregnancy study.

CDR3 sequence reads: CASSSFPPGVTDTQYF. The CDR3 DNA is TGTGCCAGCAGCTCCTTCCCTCCGGGAGTGACAGATACGCAGTATTTT. The chain carries TRBV2 and TRBJ2-3, with D possibly TRBD2 on 6 matching bases. In germline, CDR1 is SNHLY, CDR2 FYNNEI. The germline V and J ends were trimmed by 6 bases and 3 bases, with 19 bases remaining between them. The CDR3 contains 16 residues.

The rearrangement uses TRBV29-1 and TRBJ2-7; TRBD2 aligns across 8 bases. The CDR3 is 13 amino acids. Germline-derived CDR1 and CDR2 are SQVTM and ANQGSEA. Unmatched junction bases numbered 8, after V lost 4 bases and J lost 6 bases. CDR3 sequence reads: CSVGREGRGEQYF. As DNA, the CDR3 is TGCAGCGTTGGACGGGAGGGCCGCGGCGAGCAGTACTTC.

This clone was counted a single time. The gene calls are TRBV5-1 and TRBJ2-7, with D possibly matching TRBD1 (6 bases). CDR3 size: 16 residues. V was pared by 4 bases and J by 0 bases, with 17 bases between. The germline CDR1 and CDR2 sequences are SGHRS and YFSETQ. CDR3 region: CASSHMAGTPSYEQYF. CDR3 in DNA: TGCGCCAGCAGCCATATGGCCGGGACACCCTCCTACGAGCAGTACTTC.

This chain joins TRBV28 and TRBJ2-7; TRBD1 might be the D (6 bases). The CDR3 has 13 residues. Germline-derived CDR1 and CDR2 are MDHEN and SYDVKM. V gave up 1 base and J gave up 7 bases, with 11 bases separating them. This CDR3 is CASSLLGAGEQYF. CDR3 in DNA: TGTGCCAGCAGTTTATTGGGGGCGGGTGAGCAGTACTTC.

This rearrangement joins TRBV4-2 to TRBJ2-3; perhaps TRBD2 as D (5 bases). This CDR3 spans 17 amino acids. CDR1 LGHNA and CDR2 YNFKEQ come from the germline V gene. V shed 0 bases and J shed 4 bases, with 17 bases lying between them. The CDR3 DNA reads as TGTGCCAGCAGCCAAGATAATCCCCCGGGAAGGGCAGATACGCAGTATTTT. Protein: CASSQDNPPGRADTQYF.

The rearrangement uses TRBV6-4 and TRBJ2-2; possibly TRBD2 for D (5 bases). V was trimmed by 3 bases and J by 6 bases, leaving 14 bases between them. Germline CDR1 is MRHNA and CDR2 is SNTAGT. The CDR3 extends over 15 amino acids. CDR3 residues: CASSDRGREAGELFF. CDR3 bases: TGTGCCAGCAGTGATCGGGGAAGGGAAGCCGGGGAGCTGTTTTTT.

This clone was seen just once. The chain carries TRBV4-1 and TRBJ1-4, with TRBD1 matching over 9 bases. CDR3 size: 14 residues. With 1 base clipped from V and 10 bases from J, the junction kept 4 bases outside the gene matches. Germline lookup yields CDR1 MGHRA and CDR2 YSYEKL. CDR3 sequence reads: CASSQVGTGLKLFF. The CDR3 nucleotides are TGCGCCAGCAGCCAAGTAGGGACAGGGTTAAAACTGTTTTTT.

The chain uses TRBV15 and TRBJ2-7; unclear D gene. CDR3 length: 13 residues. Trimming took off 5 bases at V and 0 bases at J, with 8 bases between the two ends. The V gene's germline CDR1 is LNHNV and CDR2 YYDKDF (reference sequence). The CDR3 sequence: CATSGDISYEQYF. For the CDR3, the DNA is TGTGCCACCAGCGGTGACATCTCCTACGAGCAGTACTTC. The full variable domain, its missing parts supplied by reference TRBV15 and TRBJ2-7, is DAMVIQNPRYQVTQFGKPVTLSCSQTLNHNVMYWYQQKSSQAPKLLFHYYDKDFNNEADTPDNFQSRRPNTSFCFLDIRSPGLGDTAMYLCATSGDISYEQYFGPGTRLTVT.

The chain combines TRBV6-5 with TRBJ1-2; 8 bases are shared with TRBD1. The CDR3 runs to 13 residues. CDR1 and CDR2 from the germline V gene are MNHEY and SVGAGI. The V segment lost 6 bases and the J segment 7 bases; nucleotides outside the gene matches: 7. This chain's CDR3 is CASREDRGSGYTF. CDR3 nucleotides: TGTGCCAGCAGGGAAGACAGGGGATCTGGCTACACCTTC.

CDR3 in amino acids: CSAQGSLNYEQYF. CDR3 DNA sequence: TGCAGCGCTCAGGGGAGTCTCAACTACGAGCAGTACTTC. This rearrangement joins TRBV29-1 to TRBJ2-7; tentatively, D is TRBD1 (6 bases). Trimming removed 7 bases from V and 3 bases from J, with 16 bases in between. Germline V gene sequence: CDR1 SQVTM, CDR2 ANQGSEA. CDR3 length: 13 amino acids.

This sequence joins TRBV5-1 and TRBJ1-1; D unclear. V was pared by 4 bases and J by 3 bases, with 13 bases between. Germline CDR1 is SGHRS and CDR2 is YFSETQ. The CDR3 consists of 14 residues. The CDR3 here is CASSLGGFDTEAFF. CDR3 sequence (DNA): TGCGCCAGCAGCCTCGGCGGTTTCGACACTGAAGCTTTCTTT.

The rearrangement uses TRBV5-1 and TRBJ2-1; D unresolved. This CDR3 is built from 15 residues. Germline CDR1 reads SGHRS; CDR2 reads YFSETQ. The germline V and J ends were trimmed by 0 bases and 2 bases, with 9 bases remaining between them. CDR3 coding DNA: TGCGCCAGCAGCTTGGTGCAGTCCGCCTACAATGAGCAGTTCTTC. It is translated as CASSLVQSAYNEQFF. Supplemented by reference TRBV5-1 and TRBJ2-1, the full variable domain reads KAGVTQTPRYLIKTRGQQVTLSCSPISGHRSVSWYQQTPGQGLQFLFEYFSETQRNKGNFPGRFSGRQFSNSRSEMNVSTLELGDSALYLCASSLVQSAYNEQFFGPGTRLTVL.

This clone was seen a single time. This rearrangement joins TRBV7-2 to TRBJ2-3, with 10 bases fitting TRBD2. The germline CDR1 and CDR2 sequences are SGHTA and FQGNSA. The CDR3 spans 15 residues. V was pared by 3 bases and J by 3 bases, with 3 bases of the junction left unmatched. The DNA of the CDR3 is TGTGCCAGCAGCTTCTCGGGACTAGCGACAGATACGCAGTATTTT. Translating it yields CASSFSGLATDTQYF.

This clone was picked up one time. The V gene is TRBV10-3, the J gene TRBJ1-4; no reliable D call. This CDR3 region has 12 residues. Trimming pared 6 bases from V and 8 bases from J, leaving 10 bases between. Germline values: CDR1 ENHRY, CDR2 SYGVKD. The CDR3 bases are TGTGCCATCAGGGGCGTTGGGGAAAAACTGTTTTTT. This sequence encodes CAIRGVGEKLFF.

The CDR3 is CASSPYGGSSYEQYF. CDR3 in DNA: TGTGCCAGCAGCCCTTATGGGGGGAGCTCCTACGAGCAGTACTTC. The chain couples TRBV7-8 to TRBJ2-7, with D perhaps matching TRBD2 (6 bases). V lost 5 bases and J 0 bases, leaving 14 bases between the germline ends. The CDR3 runs 15 residues. CDR1 is SGHVS, CDR2 FQNEAQ, per germline.

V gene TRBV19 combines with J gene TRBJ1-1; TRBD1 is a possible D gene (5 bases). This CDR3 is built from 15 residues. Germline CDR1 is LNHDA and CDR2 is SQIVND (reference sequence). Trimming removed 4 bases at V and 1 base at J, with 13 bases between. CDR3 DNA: TGTGCCAGTAGTACCTATTCAGGGTGGAACACTGAAGCTTTCTTT. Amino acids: CASSTYSGWNTEAFF. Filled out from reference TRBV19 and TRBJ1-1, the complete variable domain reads DGGITQSPKYLFRKEGQNVTLSCEQNLNHDAMYWYRQDPGQGLRLIYYSQIVNDFQKGDIAEGYSVSREKKESFPLTVTSAQKNPTAFYLCASSTYSGWNTEAFFGQGTRLTVV.

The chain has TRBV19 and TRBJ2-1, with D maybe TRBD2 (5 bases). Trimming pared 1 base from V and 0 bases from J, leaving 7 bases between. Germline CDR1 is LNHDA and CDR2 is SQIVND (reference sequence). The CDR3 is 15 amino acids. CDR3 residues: CASSIAGSSYNEQFF. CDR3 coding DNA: TGTGCCAGTAGTATAGCGGGGAGCTCCTACAATGAGCAGTTCTTC. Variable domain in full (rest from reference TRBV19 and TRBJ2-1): DGGITQSPKYLFRKEGQNVTLSCEQNLNHDAMYWYRQDPGQGLRLIYYSQIVNDFQKGDIAEGYSVSREKKESFPLTVTSAQKNPTAFYLCASSIAGSSYNEQFFGPGTRLTVL.

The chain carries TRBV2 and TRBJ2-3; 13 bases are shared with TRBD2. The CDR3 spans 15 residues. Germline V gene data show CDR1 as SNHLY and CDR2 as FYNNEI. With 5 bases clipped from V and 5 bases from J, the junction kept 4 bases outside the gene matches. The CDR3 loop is CASSSLAGGGDTQYF. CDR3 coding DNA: TGTGCCAGCAGTTCACTAGCGGGAGGGGGAGATACGCAGTATTTT.

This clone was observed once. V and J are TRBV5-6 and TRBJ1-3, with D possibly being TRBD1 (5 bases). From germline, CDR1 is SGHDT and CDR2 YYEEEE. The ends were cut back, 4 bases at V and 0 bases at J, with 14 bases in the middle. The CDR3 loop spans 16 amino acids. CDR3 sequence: CASSQTGPSSGNTIYF. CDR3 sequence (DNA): TGTGCCAGCAGCCAAACAGGACCCTCCTCTGGAAACACCATATATTTT.

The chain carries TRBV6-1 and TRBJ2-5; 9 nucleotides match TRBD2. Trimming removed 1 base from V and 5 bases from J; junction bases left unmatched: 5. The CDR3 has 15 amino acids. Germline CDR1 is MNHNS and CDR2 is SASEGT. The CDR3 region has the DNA TGTGCCAGCAGTGAAGGCGGGAGGGCCGGGGAGACCCAGTACTTC. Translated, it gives CASSEGGRAGETQYF.

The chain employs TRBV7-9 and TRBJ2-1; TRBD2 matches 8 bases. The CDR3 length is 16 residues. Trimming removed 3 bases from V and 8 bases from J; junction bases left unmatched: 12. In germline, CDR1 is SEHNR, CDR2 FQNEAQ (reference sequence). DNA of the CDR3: TGTGCCAGCAGCTTCGGGGTAGCGGGGCTCCGCGATGAGCAGTTCTTC. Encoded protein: CASSFGVAGLRDEQFF.

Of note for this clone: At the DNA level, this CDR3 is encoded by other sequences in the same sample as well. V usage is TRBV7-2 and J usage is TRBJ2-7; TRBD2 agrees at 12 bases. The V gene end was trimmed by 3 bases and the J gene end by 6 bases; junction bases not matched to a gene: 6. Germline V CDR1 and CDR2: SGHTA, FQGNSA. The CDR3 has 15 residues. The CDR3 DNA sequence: TGTGCCAGCAGCTTGCAGACTAGCGGGAGAGGCGAGCAGTACTTC. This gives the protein CASSLQTSGRGEQYF.

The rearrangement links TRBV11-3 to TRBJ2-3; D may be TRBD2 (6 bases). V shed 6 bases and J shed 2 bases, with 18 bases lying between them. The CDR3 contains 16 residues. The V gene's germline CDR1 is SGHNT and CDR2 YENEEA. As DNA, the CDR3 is TGTGCCAGCAGTACGGGACTCCAAAGAAACACAGATACGCAGTATTTT. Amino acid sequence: CASSTGLQRNTDTQYF.

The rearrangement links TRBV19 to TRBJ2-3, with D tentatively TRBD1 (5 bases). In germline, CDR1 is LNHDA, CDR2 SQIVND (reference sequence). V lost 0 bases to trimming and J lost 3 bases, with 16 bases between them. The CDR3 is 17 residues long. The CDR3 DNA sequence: TGTGCCAGTAGTATAGATCTTGGCAGGGTGGCGACAGATACGCAGTATTTT. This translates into CASSIDLGRVATDTQYF.

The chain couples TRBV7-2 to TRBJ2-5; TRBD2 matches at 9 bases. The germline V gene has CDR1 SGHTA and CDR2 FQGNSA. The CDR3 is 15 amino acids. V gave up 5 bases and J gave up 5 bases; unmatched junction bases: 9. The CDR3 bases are TGTGCCAGCAGCGGATTTAGCGGGGGATATGAGACCCAGTACTTC. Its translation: CASSGFSGGYETQYF.

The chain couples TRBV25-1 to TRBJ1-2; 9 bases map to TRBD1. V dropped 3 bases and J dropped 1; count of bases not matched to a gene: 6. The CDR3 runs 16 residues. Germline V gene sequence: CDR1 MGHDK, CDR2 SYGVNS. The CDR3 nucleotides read TGTGCCAGCAGTGACCCCGGGACAGGGAATAACTATGGCTACACCTTC. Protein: CASSDPGTGNNYGYTF.

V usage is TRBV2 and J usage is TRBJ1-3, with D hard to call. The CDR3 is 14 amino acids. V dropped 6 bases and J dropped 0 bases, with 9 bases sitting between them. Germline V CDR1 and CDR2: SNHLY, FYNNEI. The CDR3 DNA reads TGTGCCAGCAGCGCCGACACCTCTGGAAACACCATATATTTT. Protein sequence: CASSADTSGNTIYF.

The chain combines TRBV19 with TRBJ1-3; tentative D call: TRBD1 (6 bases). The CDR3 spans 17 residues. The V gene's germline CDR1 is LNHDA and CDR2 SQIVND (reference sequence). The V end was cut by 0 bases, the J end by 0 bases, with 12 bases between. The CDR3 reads CASSIDSRTVSGNTIYF. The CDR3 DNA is TGTGCCAGTAGTATAGATTCCCGGACAGTCTCTGGAAACACCATATATTTT.